The count of the clone carrying this T cell receptor beta chain is one. Antigen: not known. The sample is drawn from a study of beta chain features in type 1 diabetes. As for the study in general: All samples together contributed 100 million to 120 million sorted cells for examination.

Expressed TCRB transcripts were sequenced because the isolated RNA had all been reverse transcribed beforehand. About 1.01 million reads per sample were averaged for stem cell-like memory samples. Generated by immunoSEQ multiplex PCR, the TCRdb table keeps only in-frame clones and is missing some. The sample holds under 70,000 clones, about 60% seen once. The CDR3 runs 16 residues. Germline CDR1 SGDLS, CDR2 YYNGEE. Trimming took 4 bases from V and 0 from J; bases not matched to a gene: 6. Every donor provided one heparinised blood draw, which averaged approximately 120 mL. Study findings and constraints: Researchers report that Type 1 diabetes patients had moderately but significantly shorter TCRB CDR3s across all four CD4+ subsets.

This receptor was identified in a woman in her thirties with type 1 diabetes. Sequencing input: stem cell memory CD4+ T cells from blood. The chain uses TRBV9 and TRBJ2-1; 8 bases are shared with TRBD2. The CDR3 DNA reads TGTGCCAGCAGCCAGACTAGCGACAGCTCCTACAATGAGCAGTTCTTC. It is translated as CASSQTSDSSYNEQFF.